These T cell receptor beta chains were read from a single sample in a study of human T cells and chemical hapten exposure. TCRdb reanalysed the RACE reads using MiXCR and keeps one entry per CDR3 protein. The sample shows roughly 46,000 distinct CDR3 sequences, roughly 4.2% of them seen only once. Input material: whole blood. These receptors all stem from a human donor in good health. Some clones in this sample may be carry-over from other donors' samples. Each CDR3 is given with its conserved first and last residue. A D gene is named only where the DNA matches it firmly. The listing skips clone size in some rows; elsewhere it reads once, few, many or a size class.

V gene: TRBV5-6
clone size: few
J gene: TRBJ2-6
D gene: NA
CDR3 DNA: TGTGCCAGCAGCTGGGGCGTCTCTGGGGCCAACGTCCTGACTTTC
CDR3 protein: CASSWGVSGANVLTF

V gene: TRBV12-3/TRBV12-4
clone size: few
J gene: TRBJ2-1
D gene: TRBD2
CDR3 DNA: TGTGCCAGCAGTTTAGGGACTAGCGGGATTTGGGGAGGGTTAAATGAGCAGTTCTTC
CDR3 protein: CASSLGTSGIWGGLNEQFF

V gene: TRBV5-1
clone size: many
J gene: TRBJ2-3
D gene: TRBD2
CDR3 DNA: TGCGCCAGCAGCTTGGAGCGGGAGAAGATTGGAAGCACAGATACGCAGTATTTT
CDR3 protein: CASSLEREKIGSTDTQYF

V gene: TRBV5-1
clone size: many
J gene: TRBJ2-3
D gene: NA
CDR3 DNA: TGCGCCAGCAGCTTGGGTGCAGAAATAGGGGAGCAGTATTTT
CDR3 protein: CASSLGAEIGEQYF

V gene: TRBV28
clone size: many
J gene: TRBJ2-3
D gene: NA
CDR3 DNA: TGTGCCAGCAGTCGACGATCCGGACAGCCCACAGATACGCAGTATTTT
CDR3 protein: CASSRRSGQPTDTQYF

V gene: TRBV28
clone size: few
J gene: TRBJ2-5
D gene: NA
CDR3 DNA: TGTGCCAGCAGTTTATGGCAGCAAGAGACCCAGTACTTC
CDR3 protein: CASSLWQQETQYF

V gene: TRBV2
clone size: few
J gene: TRBJ2-2
D gene: TRBD2
CDR3 DNA: TGTGCCAGTTCCTATAGCGGGAGAGGGACCGGGGAGCTGTTTTTT
CDR3 protein: CASSYSGRGTGELFF

V gene: TRBV24-1
clone size: NA
J gene: TRBJ1-5
D gene: TRBD1
CDR3 DNA: TGTGCCACCAGTGATGGGCACAGGGGGAGCAATCAGCCCCAGCATTTT
CDR3 protein: CATSDGHRGSNQPQHF

V gene: TRBV19
clone size: NA
J gene: TRBJ1-5
D gene: TRBD1
CDR3 DNA: TGTGCCAGTAATGGACAGGGGGTCAATCAGCCCCAGCATTTT
CDR3 protein: CASNGQGVNQPQHF

V gene: TRBV5-1
clone size: many
J gene: TRBJ2-7
D gene: TRBD1
CDR3 DNA: TGCGCCAGCAGCTTGGGGACAGGGGACTGGGAGCAGTACTTC
CDR3 protein: CASSLGTGDWEQYF

V gene: TRBV6-5
clone size: many
J gene: TRBJ2-6
D gene: TRBD2
CDR3 DNA: TGTGCCAGCAGTAGCCCGGGACTAGCGGGGGTTGGGGCCAACGTCCTGACTTTC
CDR3 protein: CASSSPGLAGVGANVLTF

V gene: TRBV27
clone size: many
J gene: TRBJ2-1
D gene: NA
CDR3 DNA: TGTGCCAGCAGTTTAGGGCCAGGGTTGAATGAGCAGTTCTTC
CDR3 protein: CASSLGPGLNEQFF

V gene: TRBV29-1
clone size: many
J gene: TRBJ1-3
D gene: NA
CDR3 DNA: TGCAGCGTTGAAACAGCGAGCTCTGGAAACACCATATATTTT
CDR3 protein: CSVETASSGNTIYF

V gene: TRBV19
clone size: NA
J gene: TRBJ2-3
D gene: TRBD2
CDR3 DNA: TGTGCCAGTAGTTTGCGAGCGGGAGGGCGGGGAACAGATACGCAGTATTTT
CDR3 protein: CASSLRAGGRGTDTQYF

V gene: TRBV27
clone size: few
J gene: TRBJ2-7
D gene: NA
CDR3 DNA: TGTGCCAGCAGTCGGACCATGGAGGTCTACGAGCAGTACTTC
CDR3 protein: CASSRTMEVYEQYF

V gene: TRBV27
clone size: few
J gene: TRBJ1-4
D gene: TRBD1
CDR3 DNA: TGTGCCAGCAGGTCTGCAGGGGGAGATGAAAAACTGTTTTTT
CDR3 protein: CASRSAGGDEKLFF

V gene: TRBV2
clone size: NA
J gene: TRBJ2-3
D gene: NA
CDR3 DNA: TGTGCCAGCAGTCCTTCCGGGACTTCAATCTCCACAGATACGCAGTATTTT
CDR3 protein: CASSPSGTSISTDTQYF

V gene: TRBV20-1
clone size: many
J gene: TRBJ1-5
D gene: NA
CDR3 DNA: TGCAGTGCTAGAGACAGGCTAGAGGGGTCCAATCAGCCCCAGCATTTT
CDR3 protein: CSARDRLEGSNQPQHF

V gene: TRBV18
clone size: NA
J gene: TRBJ2-1
D gene: NA
CDR3 DNA: TGTGCCAGCTCACCACCGGAAGGGATTCAGTTCTTC
CDR3 protein: CASSPPEGIQFF

V gene: TRBV7-6
clone size: NA
J gene: TRBJ1-4
D gene: NA
CDR3 DNA: TGTGCCAGCAGCTTAGGGGGTGAAAAACTGTTTTTT
CDR3 protein: CASSLGGEKLFF

V gene: TRBV4-1
clone size: many
J gene: TRBJ1-5
D gene: NA
CDR3 DNA: TGCGCCAGCAGCCAAGGAAGGGGGAATAGCAATCAGCCCCAGCATTTT
CDR3 protein: CASSQGRGNSNQPQHF

V gene: TRBV6-1
clone size: many
J gene: TRBJ1-2
D gene: TRBD1
CDR3 DNA: TGTGCCAGCAGGAACAGGGGGCATGGAGGCTACACCTTC
CDR3 protein: CASRNRGHGGYTF

V gene: TRBV12-3/TRBV12-4
clone size: few
J gene: TRBJ2-7
D gene: TRBD2
CDR3 DNA: TGTGCCAGCAGCCAACTATTTGTAGCGGGAGGGCCAGACGAGCAGTACTTC
CDR3 protein: CASSQLFVAGGPDEQYF

V gene: TRBV5-6
clone size: NA
J gene: TRBJ2-5
D gene: NA
CDR3 DNA: TGTGCCAGCAGCTTGAGAAGGGGAGTACAAGAGACCCAGTACTTC
CDR3 protein: CASSLRRGVQETQYF

V gene: TRBV9
clone size: NA
J gene: TRBJ2-3
D gene: NA
CDR3 DNA: TGTGCCAGCAGCGTAGGGGACTCCCGGCCCCTCACAGATACGCAGTATTTT
CDR3 protein: CASSVGDSRPLTDTQYF

V gene: TRBV27
clone size: many
J gene: TRBJ2-3
D gene: NA
CDR3 DNA: TGTGCCAGCAGTTTATTATACACAGATACGCAGTATTTT
CDR3 protein: CASSLLYTDTQYF

V gene: TRBV10-3
clone size: many
J gene: TRBJ1-5
D gene: TRBD1
CDR3 DNA: TGTGCCATCAGAGACAGGGGGGATCAGCCCCAGCATTTT
CDR3 protein: CAIRDRGDQPQHF

V gene: TRBV6-5
clone size: few
J gene: TRBJ2-4
D gene: NA
CDR3 DNA: TGTGCCAGTCGAGATGCCCTAGCCAAAAACATTCAGTACTTC
CDR3 protein: CASRDALAKNIQYF

V gene: TRBV7-2
clone size: many
J gene: TRBJ2-3
D gene: NA
CDR3 DNA: TGTGCCAGCAGCTCCCCCCTCACAGATACGCAGTATTTT
CDR3 protein: CASSSPLTDTQYF

V gene: TRBV10-3
clone size: many
J gene: TRBJ2-1
D gene: NA
CDR3 DNA: TGTGCCATCAGTGACGGTAATGAGCAGTTCTTC
CDR3 protein: CAISDGNEQFF

V gene: TRBV9
clone size: NA
J gene: TRBJ1-2
D gene: NA
CDR3 DNA: TGTGCCAGCAGCGTAGCGGACAGTTCTTGTAACTATGGCTACACCTTC
CDR3 protein: CASSVADSSCNYGYTF

V gene: TRBV2
clone size: many
J gene: TRBJ2-5
D gene: NA
CDR3 DNA: TGTGCCAGCAATCTACAGGGCTCCGAGACCCAGTACTTC
CDR3 protein: CASNLQGSETQYF

V gene: TRBV19
clone size: few
J gene: TRBJ2-5
D gene: TRBD1
CDR3 DNA: TGTGCCAGTAGGTCCGGGACAGGGGGGAGAGAGACCCAGTACTTC
CDR3 protein: CASRSGTGGRETQYF

V gene: TRBV6-5
clone size: many
J gene: TRBJ2-7
D gene: TRBD2
CDR3 DNA: TGTGCCAGCAGACTCCGGACTAGCGGGAATCTCGAGCAGTACTTC
CDR3 protein: CASRLRTSGNLEQYF

V gene: TRBV27
clone size: NA
J gene: TRBJ1-6
D gene: NA
CDR3 DNA: TGTGCCAGCAGACCTTGGCACGTCCGGGACGATAATTCACCCCTCCACTTT
CDR3 protein: CASRPWHVRDDNSPLHF

V gene: TRBV2
clone size: many
J gene: TRBJ1-2
D gene: NA
CDR3 DNA: TGTGCCAGCAGGCCCCAGGTTGGGGTAGACTATGGCTACACCTTC
CDR3 protein: CASRPQVGVDYGYTF

V gene: TRBV12-3/TRBV12-4
clone size: many
J gene: TRBJ2-7
D gene: TRBD2
CDR3 DNA: TGTGCCAGCACCCCGGGGGGGGGCGAGCAGTACTTC
CDR3 protein: CASTPGGGEQYF